This T cell receptor beta chain was obtained from a study of cytomegalovirus exposure and HLA in healthy donors. Study-level points and caveats: Associated with cytomegalovirus, according to the listing, were about 160 TCR beta chains. About 90% or about 30% of the time was how often most TCR beta V segments were productive, according to an earlier analysis. Rare TCR sequences dominated, though some public TCRs recurred in many donors. It was reported in a later analysis that an Asian-associated ancestry cluster showed fewer N-insertions than the 666-donor mean.

The V and J ends lost 10 bases and 5 bases, in that order; junction bases with no gene match: 10. This CDR3 contains 13 residues. In germline, CDR1 is ENHRY, CDR2 SYGVKD. The PCR made use of 60 Vbeta and 13 Jbeta primers. This table comes from immunoSEQ multiplex PCR, and its TCRdb copy is limited to in-frame clones, with some not included. This table holds about 83,000 clones, roughly 76% found once. Comment on this clone: Its specificity is not known.

The chain combines TRBV10-3 with TRBJ2-7, with 8 positions matching TRBD1. The clonotype was recovered from a woman aged 25 to 45 in good health and CMV-seronegative. The sequencing input was PBMCs. The chain's CDR3 is CATLRDRSNEQYF. The CDR3 nucleotides are TGTGCCACCCTACGGGACAGGTCTAACGAGCAGTACTTC.